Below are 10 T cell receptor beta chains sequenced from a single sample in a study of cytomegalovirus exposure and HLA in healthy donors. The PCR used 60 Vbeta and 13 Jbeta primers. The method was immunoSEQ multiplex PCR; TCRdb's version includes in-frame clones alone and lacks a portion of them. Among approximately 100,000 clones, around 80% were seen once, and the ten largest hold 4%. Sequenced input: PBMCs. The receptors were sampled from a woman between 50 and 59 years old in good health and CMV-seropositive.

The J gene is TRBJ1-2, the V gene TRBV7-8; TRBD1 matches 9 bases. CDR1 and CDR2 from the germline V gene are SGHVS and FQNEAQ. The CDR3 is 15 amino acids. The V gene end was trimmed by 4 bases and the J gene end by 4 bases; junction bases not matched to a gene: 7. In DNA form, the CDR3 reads TGTGCCAGCAGCTCATCCGGGACAGGGACCTATGGCTACACCTTC. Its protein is CASSSSGTGTYGYTF.

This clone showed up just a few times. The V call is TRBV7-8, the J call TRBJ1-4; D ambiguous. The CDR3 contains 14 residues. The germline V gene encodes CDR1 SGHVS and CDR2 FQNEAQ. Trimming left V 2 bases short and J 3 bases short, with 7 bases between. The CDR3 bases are TGTGCCAGCAGCTTACTTGCGTCTAATGAAAAACTGTTTTTT. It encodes CASSLLASNEKLFF. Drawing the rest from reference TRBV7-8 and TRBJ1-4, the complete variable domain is GAGVSQSPRYKVAKRGQDVALRCDPISGHVSLFWYQQALGQGPEFLTYFQNEAQLDKSGLPSDRFFAERPEGSVSTLKIQRTQQEDSAVYLCASSLLASNEKLFFGSGTQLSVL.

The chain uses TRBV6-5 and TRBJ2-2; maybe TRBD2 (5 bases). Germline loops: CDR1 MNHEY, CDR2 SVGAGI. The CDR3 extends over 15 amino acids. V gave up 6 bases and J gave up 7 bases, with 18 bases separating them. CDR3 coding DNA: TGTGCCAGCAGCCAGCCGGGAAGAGGTGACGGGGAGCTGTTTTTT. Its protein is CASSQPGRGDGELFF.

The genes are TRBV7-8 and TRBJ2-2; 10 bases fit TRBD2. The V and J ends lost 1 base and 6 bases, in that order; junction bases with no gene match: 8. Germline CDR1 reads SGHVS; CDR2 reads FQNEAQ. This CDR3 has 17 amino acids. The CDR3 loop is CASSLGSSGRFAGELFF. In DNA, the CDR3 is TGTGCCAGCAGCTTAGGGTCTAGCGGGAGATTCGCCGGGGAGCTGTTTTTT.

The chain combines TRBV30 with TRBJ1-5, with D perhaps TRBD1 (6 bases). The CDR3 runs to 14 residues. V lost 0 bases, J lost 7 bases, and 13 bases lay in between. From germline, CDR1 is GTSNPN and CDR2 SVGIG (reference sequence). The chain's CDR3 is CAWSVGGREQPQHF. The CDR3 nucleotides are TGTGCCTGGAGTGTTGGGGGCCGTGAACAGCCCCAGCATTTT. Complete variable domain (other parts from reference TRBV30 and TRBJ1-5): SQTIHQWPATLVQPVGSPLSLECTVEGTSNPNLYWYRQAAGRGLQLLFYSVGIGQISSEVPQNLSASRPQDRQFILSSKKLLLSDSGFYLCAWSVGGREQPQHFGDGTRLSIL.

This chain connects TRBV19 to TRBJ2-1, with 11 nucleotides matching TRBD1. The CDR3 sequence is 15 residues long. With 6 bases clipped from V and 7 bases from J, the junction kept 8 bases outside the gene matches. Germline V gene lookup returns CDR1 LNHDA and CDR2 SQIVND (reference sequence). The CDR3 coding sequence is TGTGCCAGTAGGGAGATAGGGACAGGGGGGAATGAGCAGTTCTTC. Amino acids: CASREIGTGGNEQFF. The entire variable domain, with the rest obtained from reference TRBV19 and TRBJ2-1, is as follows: DGGITQSPKYLFRKEGQNVTLSCEQNLNHDAMYWYRQDPGQGLRLIYYSQIVNDFQKGDIAEGYSVSREKKESFPLTVTSAQKNPTAFYLCASREIGTGGNEQFFGPGTRLTVL.

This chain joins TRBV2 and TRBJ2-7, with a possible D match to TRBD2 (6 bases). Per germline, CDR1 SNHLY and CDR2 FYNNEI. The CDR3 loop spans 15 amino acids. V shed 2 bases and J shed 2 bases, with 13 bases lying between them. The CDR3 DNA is TGTGCCAGCAGTGAAACCCTGGGCGGGGCCTACGAGCAGTACTTC. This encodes CASSETLGGAYEQYF.

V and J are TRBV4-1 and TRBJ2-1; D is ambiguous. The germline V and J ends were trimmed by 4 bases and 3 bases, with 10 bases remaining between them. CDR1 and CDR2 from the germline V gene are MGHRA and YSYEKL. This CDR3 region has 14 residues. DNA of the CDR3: TGCGCCAGCAGCCCAGGTCAGGACTACAATGAGCAGTTCTTC. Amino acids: CASSPGQDYNEQFF.

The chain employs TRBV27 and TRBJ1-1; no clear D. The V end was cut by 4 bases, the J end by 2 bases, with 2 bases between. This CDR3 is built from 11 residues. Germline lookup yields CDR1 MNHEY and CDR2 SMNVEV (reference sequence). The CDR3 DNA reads TGTGCCAGCAGTTCTAACACTGAAGCTTTCTTT. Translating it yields CASSSNTEAFF.

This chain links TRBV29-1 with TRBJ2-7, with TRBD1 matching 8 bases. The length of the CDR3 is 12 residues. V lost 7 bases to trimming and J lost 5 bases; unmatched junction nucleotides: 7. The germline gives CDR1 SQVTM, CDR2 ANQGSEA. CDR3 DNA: TGCAGCGCCGAGACAGGGGTCAACGAGCAGTACTTC. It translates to CSAETGVNEQYF.